These 21 T cell receptor beta chains share one sample of origin, sequenced in a study of blood T cell repertoires in COVID-19 (dated by TCRdb to between 2020 and 2021). Libraries were prepared through the immunoSEQ multiplex PCR assay. TCRdb stores this immuneACCESS table with in-frame sequences only. Part of the clones is absent; in the studies checked, under half of the shortfall reflects unresolved V genes, and no reason is known for the rest. The sample has some 300,000 clones on record, 85% to 90% of them singletons. Roughly 2.9% of the sample is in the top ten clones. The sequencing input was PBMCs or T cells enriched from blood (not recorded which). Every receptor here comes from a woman between 50 and 59 years old who had been exposed to COVID-19.

The chain combines TRBV7-2 with TRBJ2-5, with TRBD2 as a possible D gene (6 bases). Germline V gives CDR1 SGHTA, CDR2 FQGNSA. The CDR3 extends over 15 amino acids. Trimming took 0 bases from V and 4 from J, leaving 12 bases between them. DNA of the CDR3: TGTGCCAGCAGCTTAGCGGGACTTACGGGAGAGACCCAGTACTTC. It translates to CASSLAGLTGETQYF.

The chain joins TRBV19 to TRBJ1-2; tentative D call: TRBD1 (6 bases). Germline V gene lookup returns CDR1 LNHDA and CDR2 SQIVND (reference sequence). V dropped 3 bases and J dropped 2 bases, with 13 bases sitting between them. This CDR3 is built from 15 residues. CDR3: CASSISTGFNYGYTF. The CDR3, as DNA: TGTGCCAGTAGTATTTCAACAGGGTTCAACTATGGCTACACCTTC. The complete variable domain, with remaining parts taken from reference TRBV19 and TRBJ1-2, reads DGGITQSPKYLFRKEGQNVTLSCEQNLNHDAMYWYRQDPGQGLRLIYYSQIVNDFQKGDIAEGYSVSREKKESFPLTVTSAQKNPTAFYLCASSISTGFNYGYTFGSGTRLTVV.

The rearrangement links TRBV5-4 to TRBJ2-5; D gene ambiguous. V lost 2 bases and J lost 5, with 10 bases in between. Germline V CDR1 and CDR2: SGHNT, YYREEE (reference sequence). This CDR3 contains 13 residues. The CDR3 region has the DNA TGTGCCAGCAGCTTTGAACTACGCGAGACCCAGTACTTC. Translated, it gives CASSFELRETQYF.

The CDR3 region is CASSAAGGSTDTQYF. The CDR3 DNA reads TGTGCCAGCTCAGCAGCGGGGGGAAGCACAGATACGCAGTATTTT. The genes are TRBV18 and TRBJ2-3, with 9 bases identical to TRBD2. The CDR3 covers 15 residues. J lost 0 bases, V lost 5 bases, and 3 bases had no gene match. CDR1 is KGHSH, CDR2 LQKENI, per germline.

The chain combines TRBV12-2 with TRBJ2-2; the D call in the table, TRBD2, was not verified against the DNA. TRBV12-2 constitutes a pseudogene. The CDR3 is 18 amino acids. This CDR3 is CASRLADVGGKDTGELFF. CDR3 nucleotides: TGTGCAAGTCGCTTAGCCGATGTGGGCGGGAAGGACACCGGGGAGCTGTTTTTT.

The J gene is TRBJ2-5, the V gene TRBV5-1, with D possibly matching TRBD2 (5 bases). In germline, CDR1 is SGHRS, CDR2 YFSETQ. This CDR3 region has 14 residues. The germline V and J ends were trimmed by 7 bases and 10 bases, with 23 bases remaining between them. For the CDR3, the DNA is TGCGCCAGCTCCCGACTATCCCCCCAAGTCGACCAGTACTTC. Protein: CASSRLSPQVDQYF. Filled out from reference TRBV5-1 and TRBJ2-5, the complete variable domain reads KAGVTQTPRYLIKTRGQQVTLSCSPISGHRSVSWYQQTPGQGLQFLFEYFSETQRNKGNFPGRFSGRQFSNSRSEMNVSTLELGDSALYLCASSRLSPQVDQYFGPGTRLLVL.

This rearrangement joins TRBV10-3 to TRBJ1-6; 7 nucleotides agree with TRBD1. J gave up 10 bases and V 2 bases, and 5 bases lay outside the gene matches. Germline CDR1 ENHRY, CDR2 SYGVKD. CDR3 length: 14 amino acids. CDR3 in amino acids: CAISETGVYSPLHF. The CDR3 DNA sequence: TGTGCCATCAGTGAGACAGGGGTCTACTCACCCCTCCACTTT.

The chain recombines TRBV28 with TRBJ2-7, with D possibly matching TRBD1 (5 bases). The CDR3 consists of 14 residues. Germline CDR1 is MDHEN and CDR2 is SYDVKM. V was clipped by 6 bases and J by 3 bases, with 15 bases between them. The DNA of the CDR3 is TGTGCCAGCAGGGCGGCAGGACACGTCTACGAGCAGTACTTC. Its translation: CASRAAGHVYEQYF. Together with reference TRBV28 and TRBJ2-7, the CDR3 gives the full variable domain: DVKVTQSSRYLVKRTGEKVFLECVQDMDHENMFWYRQDPGLGLRLIYFSYDVKMKEKGDIPEGYSVSREKKERFSLILESASTNQTSMYLCASRAAGHVYEQYFGPGTRLTVT.

The chain employs TRBV10-2 and TRBJ2-3; 9 positions match TRBD2. The length of the CDR3 is 19 residues. Germline values: CDR1 WSHSY, CDR2 SAAADI. V dropped 3 bases and J dropped 0; count of bases not matched to a gene: 13. The CDR3 loop reads CASSDGSGIAGVSTDTQYF. The CDR3 nucleotides read TGCGCCAGCAGTGATGGGTCAGGAATAGCGGGGGTTAGCACAGATACGCAGTATTTT.

The V gene is TRBV7-2, the J gene TRBJ2-2; D gene unclear. Trimming stripped 2 bases from V and 2 bases from J, with 6 bases between. The germline gives CDR1 SGHTA, CDR2 FQGNSA. This CDR3 spans 14 amino acids. The CDR3: CASSLFLNTGELFF. The CDR3 DNA reads as TGTGCCAGCAGCTTATTTCTCAACACCGGGGAGCTGTTTTTT.

This clone was recorded only once. The V gene is TRBV21-1, the J gene TRBJ2-2; TRBD2 is the table's D call and was not checked against the DNA. TRBV21-1 is deemed a pseudogene. This CDR3 region has 12 residues. The CDR3 nucleotides are TGTGCCAGCAGCAAGTTTTACGGGGAGCTGTTTTTT. Protein sequence: CASSKFYGELFF.

The V and J genes are TRBV4-1 and TRBJ2-7; D possibly corresponds to TRBD2 (6 bases). The CDR3 totals 15 residues. Germline CDR1 reads MGHRA; CDR2 reads YSYEKL. Deletions cut 1 base from V and 3 bases from J, with 13 bases between. The CDR3 loop reads CASSQGVGGLYEQYF. In nucleotides, the CDR3 is TGCGCCAGCAGCCAAGGGGTGGGGGGACTCTACGAGCAGTACTTC.

This CDR3 is CASGPWGGYEQYF. In DNA, the CDR3 is TGTGCCAGCGGGCCATGGGGAGGATACGAGCAGTACTTC. The V and J genes are TRBV7-9 and TRBJ2-7, with D tentatively TRBD2 (6 bases). Trimming left V 8 bases short and J 4 bases short, with 15 bases between. CDR3 length: 13 amino acids. CDR1 is SEHNR, CDR2 FQNEAQ, per germline (reference sequence).

The chain is built from TRBV11-2 and TRBJ2-2, with TRBD2 identical over 12 bases. Germline CDR1 reads SGHAT; CDR2 reads FQNNGV. V shed 6 bases and J 7 bases; nucleotides not matched to a gene: 9. This CDR3 has 16 amino acids. The CDR3 sequence: CASSPLAGGYVGELFF. Written as DNA, the CDR3 is TGTGCCAGCAGTCCCCTAGCGGGGGGGTATGTCGGGGAGCTGTTTTTT.

J is TRBJ1-2 and V is TRBV19, with D uncertain. Germline lookup yields CDR1 LNHDA and CDR2 SQIVND (reference sequence). The CDR3 contains 12 residues. V lost 6 bases and J lost 4, with 9 bases in between. The CDR3 sequence is CASSPRGYGYTF. In DNA form, the CDR3 reads TGTGCCAGTAGCCCCCGAGGCTATGGCTACACCTTC.

This chain joins TRBV4-2 and TRBJ1-2; TRBD1 agrees at 7 bases. This CDR3 has 15 residues. V was clipped by 3 bases and J by 2 bases; unmatched bases: 6. Germline V gene data show CDR1 as LGHNA and CDR2 as YNFKEQ. The CDR3: CASSHPGQENYGYTF. The CDR3 DNA sequence: TGTGCCAGCAGCCACCCCGGACAGGAGAACTATGGCTACACCTTC.

This clone was observed once. V usage is TRBV5-1 and J usage is TRBJ2-3; no reliable D call. This CDR3 comprises 15 residues. Trimming stripped 0 bases from V and 3 bases from J, with 11 bases between. CDR1 is SGHRS and CDR2 is YFSETQ in the germline V gene. The chain's CDR3 is CASSLAGEETDTQYF. CDR3 nucleotide sequence: TGCGCCAGCAGCTTGGCCGGTGAGGAAACAGATACGCAGTATTTT. Full variable domain (missing parts from reference TRBV5-1 and TRBJ2-3): KAGVTQTPRYLIKTRGQQVTLSCSPISGHRSVSWYQQTPGQGLQFLFEYFSETQRNKGNFPGRFSGRQFSNSRSEMNVSTLELGDSALYLCASSLAGEETDTQYFGPGTRLTVL.

The chain has TRBV10-3 and TRBJ2-1; 7 bases align to TRBD2. Germline CDR1 is ENHRY and CDR2 is SYGVKD. The CDR3 runs 13 residues. The ends lost 10 bases at V and 0 bases at J; junction bases unmatched: 3. The CDR3 region is CANGGSSYNEQFF. CDR3 in DNA: TGTGCCAACGGGGGGAGCTCCTACAATGAGCAGTTCTTC.

The chain couples TRBV5-1 to TRBJ2-3, with TRBD1 as a possible D gene (5 bases). This CDR3 region has 14 residues. V was shortened by 6 bases and J by 2 bases, with 13 bases between the two germline ends. CDR1 and CDR2 from the germline V gene are SGHRS and YFSETQ. CDR3 nucleotide sequence: TGCGCCAGCAACGACAGAGACAACACAGATACGCAGTATTTT. This sequence encodes CASNDRDNTDTQYF. Full variable domain (remainder filled in from reference TRBV5-1 and TRBJ2-3): KAGVTQTPRYLIKTRGQQVTLSCSPISGHRSVSWYQQTPGQGLQFLFEYFSETQRNKGNFPGRFSGRQFSNSRSEMNVSTLELGDSALYLCASNDRDNTDTQYFGPGTRLTVL.

This clone was counted once. The chain has TRBV6-1 and TRBJ1-1; D is undetermined. The germline V gene encodes CDR1 MNHNS and CDR2 SASEGT. V dropped 2 bases and J dropped 7 bases, with 11 bases sitting between them. The CDR3 length is 13 residues. CDR3 amino acids: CASSEFGGGEAFF. CDR3 bases: TGTGCCAGCAGTGAATTTGGCGGCGGTGAAGCTTTCTTT.

This clone was detected only a few times. V is TRBV29-1 and J is TRBJ1-2, with 8 bases fitting TRBD1. CDR3 length: 15 residues. The trim removed 1 base at V and 5 bases at J, leaving 9 bases unmatched. The germline CDR1 and CDR2 sequences are SQVTM and ANQGSEA. CDR3 amino acids: CSVEVRTGYAYGYTF. In nucleotides, the CDR3 is TGCAGCGTTGAAGTGAGGACAGGGTACGCTTATGGCTACACCTTC. Full variable domain (missing parts from reference TRBV29-1 and TRBJ1-2): SAVISQKPSRDICQRGTSLTIQCQVDSQVTMMFWYRQQPGQSLTLIATANQGSEATYESGFVIDKFPISRPNLTFSTLTVSNMSPEDSSIYLCSVEVRTGYAYGYTFGSGTRLTVV.